The T cell receptor beta chain under discussion was sequenced for a study of CD8 T cells in Susac syndrome. Reverse transcription of about 0.45 to 1 ug RNA was carried out with random hexamers. Each CDR3 protein gets one entry after TCRdb re-called the immunoSEQ multiplex PCR reads with MiXCR. Of around 130,000 distinct CDR3 sequences in the sample, around 94% were seen once. The CDR3 extends over 13 amino acids. The junction had 5 bases not matched to a gene; V was cut back by 7 bases and J by 2 bases. The germline V gene has CDR1 WSHSY and CDR2 SAAADI. CD8+ and CD4+ T cells circulating in blood were sequenced for TCR beta. The multiple sclerosis control group consisted of treatment-naive patients whose relapsing-remitting disease, which was either stable or active, fulfilled revised McDonald criteria.

Sequenced sample: CD4+ T cells from PBMCs. V usage is TRBV10-2 and J usage is TRBJ2-7; 7 bases are a match to TRBD1. This clonotype originated in a human donor with multiple sclerosis. The DNA for the CDR3 is TGCGCCAGCAAACTGGGGACAGCCTACGAGCAGTACTTC. This sequence encodes CASKLGTAYEQYF.